This T cell receptor (beta chain) was identified during a study of blood T cell repertoires in COVID-19. Study in general: The United States, Italy and Spain supplied acute and convalescent COVID-19 samples.

Only in-frame clones appear in the TCRdb table, and some are missing; sequencing was by immunoSEQ multiplex PCR. The data hold 11,000 or so clones, with more than 65% observed a single time. The germline gives CDR1 MNHEY, CDR2 SVGAGI. V was clipped by 0 bases and J by 5 bases; unmatched bases: 2. There are 14 residues in the CDR3. The sequence came from a man in his fifties or sixties with COVID-19, enrolled during active disease. The sequenced material came from peripheral blood. This chain links TRBV6-5 with TRBJ2-7; 9 bases are a match to TRBD1. The CDR3 spells CASSYSGTGNEQYF. CDR3 DNA: TGTGCCAGCAGTTACTCTGGGACAGGGAACGAGCAGTACTTC.